These T cell receptor beta chains were read from a single sample in a study of spatial heterogeneity in lung cancer. TCRdb re-called the 5' RACE reads through MiXCR, storing one row per CDR3 protein. Among 45,000 to 55,000 distinct CDR3 sequences listed, less than 6% were seen once. The sample consisted of PBMCs, taken at surgery. These receptors came from a male donor with early-stage non-small cell lung cancer. Both conserved end residues are trimmed from each CDR3.

V gene	J gene	CDR3 protein
TRBV3-1	TRBJ2-1	ASSSRYNEQF
TRBV5-1	TRBJ1-5	ASLLDSNQPQH
TRBV7-9	TRBJ2-2	ASSLWQGQSTGELF
TRBV20-1	TRBJ2-1	SSTGTRAAEQF
TRBV4-3	TRBJ2-3	ASSRGLATTDTQY
TRBV9	TRBJ2-7	ASSVGVLLYEQY
TRBV7-9	TRBJ2-1	ASSGGGTGTEF
TRBV7-9	TRBJ2-2	ARGGSFTGELF
TRBV29-1	TRBJ1-3	SAAGTGSGNTIY
TRBV4-3	TRBJ2-7	ASSQDWTGVPYEQY
TRBV29-1	TRBJ2-6	SVGGAGAIGANVLT
TRBV6-2/TRBV6-3	TRBJ2-7	ASSPRLGRGNYEQY
TRBV18	TRBJ1-4	ASSPGATNEKLF
TRBV29-1	TRBJ1-1	SVDFGGTNTEAF
TRBV5-1	TRBJ1-4	ASSLVGPNEKLF
TRBV6-5	TRBJ2-7	ASSTGRVSPEQY
TRBV5-1	TRBJ2-1	ASRSYNEQF
TRBV7-8	TRBJ2-2	ASTAFGVGTRELF